This TCR beta chain was sequenced during a study of blood T cell repertoires in COVID-19. Turning to the study itself: Sites across the United States, Italy and Spain contributed samples from acute and convalescent COVID-19. In each case, the material was cDNA or gDNA derived from T cells, B-cell-depleted T cells, or PBMCs.

Authors' analysis steps: For nucleated cells, counts were estimated from reference gene primer amplification. This table comes from immunoSEQ multiplex PCR, and its TCRdb copy is limited to in-frame clones, with some not included. V, J and clone size were drawn from that table, and D and trimming were deduced from the DNA. This sample has around 79,000 clones, with 75% to 90% found just once. The CDR3 is 18 residues long. Germline V lookup: CDR1 LNHDA, CDR2 SQIVND (reference sequence). V dropped 1 base and J dropped 5; count of bases not matched to a gene: 9. Material for sequencing was peripheral blood. The receptor comes from an older man with active or convalescent COVID-19. J is TRBJ2-1 and V is TRBV19; 12 nucleotides agree with TRBD2. DNA for the CDR3: TGTGCCAGTAGTATAGCGCCGGGACTAGCGGGCCATCACAATGAGCAGTTCTTC. Residues: CASSIAPGLAGHHNEQFF.